The present entry profiles one T cell receptor beta chain with its context. These data belong to a study of blood T cell repertoires in COVID-19. Study context: Whether acute or convalescent, the COVID-19 samples came from the United States, Italy and Spain. PBMCs, B-cell-depleted T cells, or T cells provided the cDNA or gDNA that made up the material.

Authors' data handling: Reference gene primers were amplified, and this amplification served to estimate nucleated cell counts. The method was immunoSEQ multiplex PCR; TCRdb's version includes in-frame clones alone and lacks a portion of them. Clonal size and the V and J genes are those of that table, whereas D and trimming came from the DNA. The sample contains tens of thousands of clones, about 84% of which appear only once. What was sequenced was peripheral blood. The receptor's source is a human donor in a cohort sampled during active COVID-19.

For the CDR3, the DNA is TGTGCCAGCAGTCCCCCGGGACAGGCAGACTACGAGCAGTACTTC. Its protein is CASSPPGQADYEQYF. The J gene is TRBJ2-7, the V gene TRBV28, with 8 bases lining up with TRBD1. The CDR3 has 15 residues. V trimming: 5 bases; J trimming: 3 bases; junction bases outside the gene matches: 9. Germline CDR1 MDHEN, CDR2 SYDVKM.